This T cell receptor (beta chain) was documented in a study of blood T cell repertoires in COVID-19. Study-wide context: The samples span acute and convalescent COVID-19 from the United States, Italy and Spain. Sources were T cells, B-cell-depleted T cells, or PBMCs; the material itself was cDNA or gDNA.

This CDR3 has 16 amino acids. Germline V gene data show CDR1 as MDHEN and CDR2 as SYDVKM. Trimming took 6 bases from V and 0 from J; bases not matched to a gene: 10. The authors' processing: For nucleated cells, counts were estimated from reference gene primer amplification. TCRdb's copy holds only in-frame clones and misses some; the assay was immunoSEQ multiplex PCR. V, J and clone size were drawn from that table, and D and trimming were deduced from the DNA. The sample lists tens of thousands of clones; 65% to 85% were seen once. The sequenced sample consisted of peripheral blood. This clonotype was sampled from a man older than 75 with active or convalescent COVID-19. The chain joins TRBV28 to TRBJ2-7; TRBD2 aligns across 8 bases. The CDR3 loop reads CASRPSGGLSSYEQYF. The CDR3 DNA sequence: TGTGCCAGCAGACCGAGCGGGGGCCTAAGCTCCTACGAGCAGTACTTC.